This is a list of T cell receptor beta chains from one sample in a study of blood T cell repertoires in COVID-19. The data were produced by immunoSEQ multiplex PCR, yet TCRdb's version contains in-frame clones alone and is incomplete. There are about 160,000 clones in the sample; 81% occur only once, and 5.6% lies in the top ten. Sample: PBMCs or T cells enriched from blood (not recorded which). The receptors stem from a woman aged 40-49 years with acute COVID-19. Both conserved end residues are part of each CDR3. The order of the fields is V gene, clone size, D gene, J gene, CDR3 protein, CDR3 DNA. D genes are given only for firm matches. Some rows mark clone size as missing; the rest say once, few, many or name a class of expanded clone.

V gene: TRBV3-1/TRBV3-2
clone size: -
D gene: -
J gene: TRBJ1-3
CDR3 protein: CASSRGPASSGNTIYF
CDR3 DNA: TGTGCCAGCAGCCGAGGCCCCGCGAGCTCTGGAAACACCATATATTTT

V gene: TRBV25-1
clone size: -
D gene: -
J gene: TRBJ1-2
CDR3 protein: CASSESGPSVGYTF
CDR3 DNA: TGTGCCAGCAGTGAAAGCGGCCCCTCTGTGGGCTACACCTTC

V gene: TRBV9
clone size: once
D gene: -
J gene: TRBJ1-1
CDR3 protein: CASSAGTLNTEAFF
CDR3 DNA: TGTGCCAGCAGCGCCGGGACACTGAACACTGAAGCTTTCTTT

V gene: TRBV19
clone size: -
D gene: -
J gene: TRBJ1-2
CDR3 protein: CASSIEKTAVDGYTF
CDR3 DNA: TGTGCCAGTAGTATAGAGAAGACAGCAGTGGATGGCTACACCTTC

V gene: TRBV9
clone size: -
D gene: -
J gene: TRBJ2-3
CDR3 protein: CASSDHRSSSTDTQYF
CDR3 DNA: TGTGCCAGCAGCGACCACCGTAGTAGTAGCACAGATACGCAGTATTTT

V gene: TRBV25-1
clone size: once
D gene: -
J gene: TRBJ2-5
CDR3 protein: CASSWAGSETQYF
CDR3 DNA: TGTGCCAGCAGTTGGGCGGGGTCAGAGACCCAGTACTTC

V gene: TRBV19
clone size: few
D gene: -
J gene: TRBJ2-5
CDR3 protein: CASSISRQVGTETQYF
CDR3 DNA: TGTGCCAGTAGTATCTCCCGACAGGTGGGGACGGAGACCCAGTACTTC

V gene: TRBV6-5
clone size: -
D gene: -
J gene: TRBJ2-5
CDR3 protein: CASSPAGGQQETQYF
CDR3 DNA: TGTGCCAGCAGTCCAGCCGGGGGACAGCAAGAGACCCAGTACTTC

V gene: TRBV6-4
clone size: -
D gene: TRBD2
J gene: TRBJ2-3
CDR3 protein: CASARLAGGADTQYF
CDR3 DNA: TGTGCCAGCGCCCGACTAGCGGGAGGAGCAGATACGCAGTATTTT

V gene: TRBV13
clone size: -
D gene: TRBD2
J gene: TRBJ2-1
CDR3 protein: CASSLSSGRENEQFF
CDR3 DNA: TGTGCCAGCAGCTTATCTAGCGGGAGGGAGAATGAGCAGTTCTTC

V gene: TRBV4-1
clone size: -
D gene: TRBD1
J gene: TRBJ1-2
CDR3 protein: CASSQVSHTGEAGYTF
CDR3 DNA: TGCGCCAGCAGCCAAGTTTCCCACACAGGGGAGGCTGGCTACACCTTC

V gene: TRBV3-1/TRBV3-2
clone size: -
D gene: TRBD2
J gene: TRBJ2-1
CDR3 protein: CASSRSTSGRASDNEQFF
CDR3 DNA: TGTGCCAGCAGCCGCTCGACTAGCGGGAGGGCCTCAGACAATGAGCAGTTCTTC

V gene: TRBV27
clone size: -
D gene: -
J gene: TRBJ2-2
CDR3 protein: CASSPILDWRAGELFF
CDR3 DNA: TGTGCCAGCAGTCCCATACTGGATTGGCGGGCCGGGGAGCTGTTTTTT

V gene: TRBV19
clone size: -
D gene: -
J gene: TRBJ1-2
CDR3 protein: CASSNRHHRHGYTF
CDR3 DNA: TGTGCCAGTAGTAACAGGCACCACAGGCATGGCTACACCTTC

V gene: TRBV2
clone size: -
D gene: -
J gene: TRBJ2-2
CDR3 protein: CASSALRDSTGELFF
CDR3 DNA: TGTGCCAGCAGTGCTTTGCGGGATAGTACCGGGGAGCTGTTTTTT

V gene: TRBV7-8
clone size: -
D gene: TRBD1
J gene: TRBJ1-3
CDR3 protein: CASSPRTGGSGNTIYF
CDR3 DNA: TGTGCCAGCAGCCCCCGGACAGGGGGCTCTGGAAACACCATATATTTT

V gene: TRBV19
clone size: once
D gene: TRBD2
J gene: TRBJ2-2
CDR3 protein: CASNGPGGNTGELFF
CDR3 DNA: TGTGCCAGTAACGGTCCGGGGGGAAACACCGGGGAGCTGTTTTTT

V gene: TRBV5-5
clone size: many
D gene: TRBD1
J gene: TRBJ1-3
CDR3 protein: CASSLTYGQASGNTIYF
CDR3 DNA: TGTGCCAGCAGCCTTACTTACGGACAGGCCTCTGGAAACACCATATATTTT

V gene: TRBV30
clone size: -
D gene: TRBD2
J gene: TRBJ2-5
CDR3 protein: CAWSHGGGKAQYF
CDR3 DNA: TGTGCCTGGAGCCATGGGGGGGGGAAGGCCCAGTACTTC

V gene: TRBV5-3
clone size: -
D gene: TRBD1
J gene: TRBJ2-5
CDR3 protein: CARSFTENGTDCLETQYF
CDR3 DNA: TGTGCCAGAAGCTTTACGGAAAACGGGACAGACTGTTTGGAGACCCAGTACTTC

V gene: TRBV6-5
clone size: -
D gene: -
J gene: TRBJ1-1
CDR3 protein: CASSPQGGEAFF
CDR3 DNA: TGTGCCAGCAGCCCCCAAGGGGGTGAAGCTTTCTTT

V gene: TRBV5-4
clone size: -
D gene: TRBD2
J gene: TRBJ2-5
CDR3 protein: CASSADSGTSGFETQYF
CDR3 DNA: TGTGCCAGCAGCGCGGATTCCGGGACTAGCGGGTTTGAGACCCAGTACTTC

V gene: TRBV2
clone size: -
D gene: TRBD2
J gene: TRBJ2-1
CDR3 protein: CASSLGGSSYNEQFF
CDR3 DNA: TGTGCCAGCAGTTTGGGGGGGAGCTCCTACAATGAGCAGTTCTTC

V gene: TRBV5-1
clone size: -
D gene: TRBD2
J gene: TRBJ2-1
CDR3 protein: CASSLDGSGRAHEQFF
CDR3 DNA: TGCGCCAGCAGCTTGGATGGTAGCGGGAGGGCCCATGAGCAGTTCTTC

V gene: TRBV5-6
clone size: -
D gene: TRBD1
J gene: TRBJ1-2
CDR3 protein: CASTPGTVPAGVYGYTF
CDR3 DNA: TGTGCCAGCACCCCTGGGACAGTCCCGGCAGGCGTCTATGGCTACACCTTC

V gene: TRBV29-1
clone size: -
D gene: -
J gene: TRBJ1-1
CDR3 protein: CSVERGGTEAFF
CDR3 DNA: TGCAGCGTTGAAAGGGGCGGAACTGAAGCTTTCTTT

V gene: TRBV6-1
clone size: -
D gene: -
J gene: TRBJ1-2
CDR3 protein: CASSEARGASVYGYTF
CDR3 DNA: TGTGCCAGCAGTGAAGCGCGGGGGGCGTCCGTCTATGGCTACACCTTC

V gene: TRBV10-3
clone size: -
D gene: TRBD1
J gene: TRBJ1-2
CDR3 protein: CAIRSGQLFYGYTF
CDR3 DNA: TGTGCCATCAGGTCGGGACAGCTGTTCTATGGCTACACCTTC

V gene: TRBV12-5
clone size: -
D gene: -
J gene: TRBJ1-1
CDR3 protein: CASGRTENTEAFF
CDR3 DNA: TGTGCTAGTGGTCGGACAGAGAACACTGAAGCTTTCTTT